This T cell receptor (beta chain) derives from a study of blood T cell repertoires in COVID-19. Profiling relied on immunoSEQ multiplex PCR, and the TCRdb table lists in-frame clones only, not all of them. Seen here are approximately 120,000 clones, approximately 84% observed once, and the top ten hold roughly 6.5%. This CDR3 has 15 amino acids. The V segment lost 4 bases and the J segment 7 bases; nucleotides outside the gene matches: 6. Germline CDR1 is KGHSH and CDR2 is LQKENI. The sequenced material came from peripheral blood. This clonotype was sampled from a woman aged 50 to 60 with acute or convalescent COVID-19. V usage is TRBV18 and J usage is TRBJ1-4; 10 bases line up with TRBD1. The CDR3 spells CASSRSGQGLEKLFF. The CDR3 DNA follows: TGTGCCAGCTCACGGTCGGGACAGGGGCTTGAAAAACTGTTTTTT.